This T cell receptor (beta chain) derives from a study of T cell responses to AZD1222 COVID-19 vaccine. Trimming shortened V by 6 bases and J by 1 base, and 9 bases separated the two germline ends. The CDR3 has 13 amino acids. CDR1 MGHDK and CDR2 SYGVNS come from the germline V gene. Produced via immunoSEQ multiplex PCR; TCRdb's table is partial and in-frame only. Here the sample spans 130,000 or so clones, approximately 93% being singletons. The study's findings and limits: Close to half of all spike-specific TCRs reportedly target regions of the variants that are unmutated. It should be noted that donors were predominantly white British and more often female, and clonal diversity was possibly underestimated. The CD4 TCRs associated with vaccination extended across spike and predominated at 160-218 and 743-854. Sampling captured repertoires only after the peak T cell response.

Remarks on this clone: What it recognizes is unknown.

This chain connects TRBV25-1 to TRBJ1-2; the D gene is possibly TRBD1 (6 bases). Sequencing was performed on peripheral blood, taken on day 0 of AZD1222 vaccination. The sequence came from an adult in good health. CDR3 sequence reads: CASSRDINYGYTF. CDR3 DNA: TGTGCCAGCAGCCGGGACATTAACTATGGCTACACCTTC.